The text below deals with one T cell receptor (beta chain). This clonotype was seen ten or more times. The antigen it recognizes is unknown. No base quality values were provided; no much bigger clone lies one nucleotide off. Stable Graves' hyperthyroidism was defined as no progression to ophthalmopathy during 18 months of follow-up. Hyperthyroidism patients were newly diagnosed, with disease duration under 2 months, and aged 18 to 65 years. The study excluded patients with uncontrolled infections, other autoimmune diseases, pregnancy or lactation. Clinical symptoms, serum thyroxine and TRAb, thyroid ultrasound, and orbital computed tomography formed the basis for the diagnoses. PBMCs were separated from under 12 ml of fresh peripheral blood using Ficoll-Paque density gradient centrifugation. Trizol reagent was used to extract total RNA, and RNA quality was then checked on an Agilent 2100 Bioanalyzer.

This entry is derived from a study of T cells in Graves' hyperthyroidism and ophthalmopathy (dated by TCRdb to the late 2010s). The study in broad terms: Peripheral blood samples were taken at the time of initial diagnosis, prior to any treatment. A discovery cohort of around 100 patients, fewer than 50 with Graves' ophthalmopathy and under 60 with stable Graves' hyperthyroidism, was used to find distinguishing TCR V-J signatures. Whether ophthalmopathy could be predicted prospectively was tested in an independent validation cohort made up of under 20 hyperthyroidism patients plus 17 patients who later progressed to ophthalmopathy. The 75 to 100 discovery patients were divided at random into training and test sets in a 7:3 ratio. Once sampling was done, hyperthyroidism patients were given methimazole at a starting dose of 30 mg daily, whereas ophthalmopathy patients were given high-dose intravenous methylprednisolone. TCR Vbeta CDR3 sequencing of 120 to 150 peripheral blood samples (about 45 ophthalmopathy, about 80 hyperthyroidism and roughly 17 progressor patients) is reported in the paper. Thyroid tissue and blood T-cell repertoires from six or seven Graves' hyperthyroidism patients were also compared in the study. General findings and caveats noted by the study authors: Sample size was not statistically predetermined, and investigators were not blinded to group allocation. Blood samples also contained most of the expanded thyroid clonotypes (frequency above 0.001), which suggests that blood repertoires may reflect thyroid immune responses. A model built on a 13 V-J signature distinguished ophthalmopathy from stable hyperthyroidism, reaching 85% to 90% sensitivity and around 81% specificity in cross-validation and 80%/75% in testing. In validation, progression to ophthalmopathy was predicted by the model with 70.59% sensitivity and around 75% specificity, a median of about 6.8 months before onset.

V is trimmed back by 1 base and J by 6 bases, and the junction contains 2 bases that no gene match accounts for. As encoded in the germline V gene (reference sequence), CDR1 is SGHAT while CDR2 is FQDESV. From cysteine to phenylalanine, the CDR3 is 14 amino acids long. The entry retains the CDR3 DNA only, 42 bases that are in frame from base 1. Amplification of TCR beta CDR3 regions was carried out from RNA transcripts. For the first round of RT-PCR on the TCR CDR3, the HTBI primer set was used together with the Qiagen OneStep RT-PCR kit. The libraries were constructed in a second round of multiplex PCR and then size-selected and purified. Sequencing of the libraries was done on an Illumina HiSeq2000 using paired-end 100 bp reads. For the original study's pipeline: SOAPnuke was used to process the raw data, with reads discarded if the reads contained adapters or uncalled bases, had a mean Phred below 15, or lacked an exact constant-primer or identifier match. COPE v1.2.5 was used to merge high-quality paired reads, and clonotypes were defined as unique nucleotide sequences. MiTCR v1.1 was used to align the clonotypes against IMGT TRBV, TRBD and TRBJ reference segments. The analysis included only V-J combinations with a frequency above 0.0001, which together covered 99% to 99.2% of the repertoires. A TCS score was defined as the ratio of F50 (clonal expansion) to E x V (chaos), with BLOSUM62-based TCRdist applied between CDR3 peptides within each V-J. Welch's t-statistics and random forest reduced 500 to 550 V-J features to roughly 13, which were used in a naive Bayes classifier (R e1071). TCRdb cleaned the public reads at Q25 with fastp, built clones with MiXCR and kept in-frame beta chains. CDR3 protein duplicates are merged, each entry listing the most common genes and DNA. These V and J calls originate from TCRdb's pipeline instead of the authors' own analysis. Within this sample are 400,000 to 500,000 distinct CDR3 sequences, with around 13% of them counted one time only. 4% to 6.5% of the sample goes to the ten largest clones.

This TCR was recovered from a young woman with Graves' hyperthyroidism. Recombination connected TRBV11-1 to TRBJ2-2; 7 central nucleotides agree with TRBD1. The sample was blood. The CDR3: CASSLGQGAGELFF. The nucleotide sequence reads as follows: TGTGCCAGCAGCTTAGGCCAGGGGGCCGGGGAGCTGTTTTTT.